Listed here is a single T cell receptor (beta chain). No antigen is known for it. CDR3 length: 12 amino acids. V was shortened by 2 bases and J by 8 bases, with 9 bases between the two germline ends. Germline CDR1 SEHNR, CDR2 FQNEAQ (reference sequence). The entry originates in a study of T cell responses to AZD1222 COVID-19 vaccine. Findings of the study overall: Reports say nearly half of spike-specific TCRs go after unmutated variant regions. There were vaccine-associated CD4 TCRs across spike, dominant at 160-218 and 743-854.

Libraries were prepared by immunoSEQ multiplex PCR; TCRdb keeps only in-frame clonotypes and omits some of them. Among about 110,000 clones listed, approximately 89% were seen once. J is TRBJ1-1 and V is TRBV7-9; possibly TRBD1 for D (5 bases). The TCR originated in an adult in good health. The specimen comprised peripheral blood, sampled on day 0 of MenACWY control vaccination. CDR3 sequence reads: CASSLRAGEAFF. The DNA of the CDR3 is TGTGCCAGCAGCTTAAGGGCAGGGGAAGCTTTCTTT.